This T cell receptor (beta chain) was identified in a study of control samples from healthy donors and cancer patients. Method: immunoSEQ multiplex PCR; TCRdb's copy keeps in-frame clones and lacks some. The sample shows 160,000 or so clones, around 94% of them seen only once. Germline CDR1 and CDR2: KGHSH and LQKENI. The CDR3 is 13 amino acids. J was trimmed by 7 bases and V by 2 bases; bases with no gene match: 1. The chain couples TRBV18 to TRBJ1-2, with 10 bases matching TRBD1. This receptor was obtained from a man between 60 and 75 years old with colorectal cancer. Sequencing input: PBMCs. The CDR3 loop is CASSPDRGLGYTF. CDR3 DNA: TGTGCCAGCTCACCAGACAGGGGGCTTGGCTACACCTTC. Drawing the rest from reference TRBV18 and TRBJ1-2, the complete variable domain is NAGVMQNPRHLVRRRGQEARLRCSPMKGHSHVYWYRQLPEEGLKFMVYLQKENIIDESGMPKERFSAEFPKEGPSILRIQQVVRGDSAAYFCASSPDRGLGYTFGSGTRLTVV.